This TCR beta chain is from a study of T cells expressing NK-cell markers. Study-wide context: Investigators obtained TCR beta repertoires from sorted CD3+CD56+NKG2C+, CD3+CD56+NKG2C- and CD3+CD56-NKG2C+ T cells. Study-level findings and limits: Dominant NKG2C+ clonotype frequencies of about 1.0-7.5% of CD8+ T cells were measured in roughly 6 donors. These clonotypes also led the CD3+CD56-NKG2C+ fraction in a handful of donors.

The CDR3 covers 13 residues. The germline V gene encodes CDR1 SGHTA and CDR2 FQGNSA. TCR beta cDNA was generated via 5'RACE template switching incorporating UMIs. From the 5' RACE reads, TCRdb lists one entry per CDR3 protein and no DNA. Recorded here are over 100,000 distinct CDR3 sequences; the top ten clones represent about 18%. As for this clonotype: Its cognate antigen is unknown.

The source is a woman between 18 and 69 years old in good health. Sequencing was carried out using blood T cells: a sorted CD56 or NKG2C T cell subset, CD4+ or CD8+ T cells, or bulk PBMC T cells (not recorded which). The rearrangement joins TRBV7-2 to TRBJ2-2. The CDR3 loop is CASSFRVAGELFF.